The 5 T cell receptor beta chains below were found in one sample sequenced in a study of blood T cell repertoires in COVID-19. The protocol was immunoSEQ multiplex PCR, while the TCRdb copy is restricted to in-frame clones and leaves out a portion. Of roughly 150,000 clones in the sample, about 88% were seen once. Sequenced: peripheral blood. These receptors came from a woman aged 80 or over with COVID-19, enrolled during active disease.

This chain links TRBV5-1 with TRBJ2-3; a weak D match, TRBD2 (5 bases). This CDR3 contains 17 residues. Germline CDR1 and CDR2: SGHRS and YFSETQ. The V end was cut by 1 base, the J end by 0 bases, with 15 bases between. The CDR3: CASSLNSRRTSTDTQYF. The CDR3 DNA is TGCGCCAGCAGCTTGAATTCGCGGAGGACTAGCACAGATACGCAGTATTTT.

This chain links TRBV4-3 with TRBJ1-6, with unresolved D. CDR1 is LGHNA and CDR2 is YSLEER in the germline V gene. The CDR3 spans 16 residues. Trimming removed 1 base from V and 9 bases from J, with 16 bases in between. CDR3 DNA sequence: TGCGCCAGCAGCCAAGGTTACGAGGGTTCGGGTTCACCCCTCCACTTT. As protein: CASSQGYEGSGSPLHF.

The chain employs TRBV20-1 and TRBJ1-5; D possibly corresponds to TRBD1 (6 bases). The CDR3 length is 16 residues. Trimming stripped 3 bases from V and 0 bases from J, with 15 bases between. In germline, CDR1 is DFQATT, CDR2 SNEGSKA (reference sequence). The CDR3 DNA is TGCAGTGCTAGTGAACCCCAGGGACATAGCAATCAGCCCCAGCATTTT. This gives the protein CSASEPQGHSNQPQHF.

The chain recombines TRBV5-1 with TRBJ2-3; TRBD2 agrees at 10 bases. Germline CDR1 SGHRS, CDR2 YFSETQ. The CDR3 consists of 16 residues. Germline trimming cut 4 bases from V and 2 bases from J; bases unmatched to any gene: 7. The DNA for the CDR3 is TGCGCCAGCAGCAAGTGGACTAGCGGAACCACAGATACGCAGTATTTT. Protein sequence: CASSKWTSGTTDTQYF.

The rearrangement links TRBV6-5 to TRBJ1-2; D is unresolved. Germline V gene lookup returns CDR1 MNHEY and CDR2 SVGAGI. Trimming cost V 4 bases and J 4 bases, with 10 bases left between them. The CDR3 has 13 amino acids. The CDR3, as DNA: TGTGCCAGCAGTTCCCCCTCCAGCTATGGCTACACCTTC. Translated, it gives CASSSPSSYGYTF.